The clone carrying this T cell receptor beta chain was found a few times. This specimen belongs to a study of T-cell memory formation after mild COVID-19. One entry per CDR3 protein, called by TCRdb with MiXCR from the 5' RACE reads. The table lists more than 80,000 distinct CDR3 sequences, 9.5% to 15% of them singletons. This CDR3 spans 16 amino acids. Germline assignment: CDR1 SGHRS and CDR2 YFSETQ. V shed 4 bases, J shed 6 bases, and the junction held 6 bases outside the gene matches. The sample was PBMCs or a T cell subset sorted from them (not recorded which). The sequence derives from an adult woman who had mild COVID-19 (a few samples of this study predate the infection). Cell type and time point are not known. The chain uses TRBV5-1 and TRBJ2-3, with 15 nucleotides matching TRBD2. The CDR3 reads CASSPPGLAGGDTQYF. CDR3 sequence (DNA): TGCGCCAGCAGCCCGCCCGGACTAGCGGGGGGGGATACGCAGTATTTT.